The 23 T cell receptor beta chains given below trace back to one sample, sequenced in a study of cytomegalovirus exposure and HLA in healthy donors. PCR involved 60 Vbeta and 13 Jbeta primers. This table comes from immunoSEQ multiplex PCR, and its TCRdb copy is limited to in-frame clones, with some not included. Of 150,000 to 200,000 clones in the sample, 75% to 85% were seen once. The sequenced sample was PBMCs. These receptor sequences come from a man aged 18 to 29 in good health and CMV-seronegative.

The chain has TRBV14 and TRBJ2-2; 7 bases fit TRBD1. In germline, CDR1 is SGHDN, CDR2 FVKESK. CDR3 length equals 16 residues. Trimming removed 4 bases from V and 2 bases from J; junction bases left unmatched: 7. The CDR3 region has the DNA TGTGCCAGCAGCCGCCGACAGGGCATCAACACCGGGGAGCTGTTTTTT. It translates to CASSRRQGINTGELFF. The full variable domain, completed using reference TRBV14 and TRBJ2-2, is EAGVTQFPSHSVIEKGQTVTLRCDPISGHDNLYWYRRVMGKEIKFLLHFVKESKQDESGMPNNRFLAERTGGTYSTLKVQPAELEDSGVYFCASSRRQGINTGELFFGEGSRLTVL.

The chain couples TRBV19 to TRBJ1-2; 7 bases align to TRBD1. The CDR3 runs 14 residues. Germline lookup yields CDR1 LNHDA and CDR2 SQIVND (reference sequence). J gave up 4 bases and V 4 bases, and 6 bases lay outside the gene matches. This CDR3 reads CASSRTTGSYGYTF. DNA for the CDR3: TGTGCCAGTAGTAGAACGACAGGGAGCTATGGCTACACCTTC.

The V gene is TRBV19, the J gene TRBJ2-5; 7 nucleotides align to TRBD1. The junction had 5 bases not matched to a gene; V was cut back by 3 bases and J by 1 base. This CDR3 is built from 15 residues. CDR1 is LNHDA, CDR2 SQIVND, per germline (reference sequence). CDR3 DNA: TGTGCCAGTAGTATCGTTTGGGACAGCCAAGAGACCCAGTACTTC. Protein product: CASSIVWDSQETQYF.

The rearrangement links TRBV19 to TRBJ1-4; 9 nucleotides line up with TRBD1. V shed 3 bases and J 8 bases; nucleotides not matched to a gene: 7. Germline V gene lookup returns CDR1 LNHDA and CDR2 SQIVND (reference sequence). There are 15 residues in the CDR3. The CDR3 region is CASSILGTGREKLFF. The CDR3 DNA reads TGTGCCAGTAGTATCTTGGGGACAGGGCGGGAAAAACTGTTTTTT.

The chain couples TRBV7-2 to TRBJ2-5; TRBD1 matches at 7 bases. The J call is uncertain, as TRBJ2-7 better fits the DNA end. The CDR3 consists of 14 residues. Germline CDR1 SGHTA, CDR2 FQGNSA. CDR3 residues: CASSFPTGAHEQYF. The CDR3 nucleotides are TGTGCCAGCAGCTTTCCCACAGGGGCCCACGAGCAGTACTTC.

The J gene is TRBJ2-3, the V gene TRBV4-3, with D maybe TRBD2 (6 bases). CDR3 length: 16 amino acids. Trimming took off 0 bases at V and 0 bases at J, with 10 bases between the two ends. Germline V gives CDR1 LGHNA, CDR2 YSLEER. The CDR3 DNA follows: TGCGCCAGCAGCCAAGAAGTTAGCGGTAGCACAGATACGCAGTATTTT. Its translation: CASSQEVSGSTDTQYF.

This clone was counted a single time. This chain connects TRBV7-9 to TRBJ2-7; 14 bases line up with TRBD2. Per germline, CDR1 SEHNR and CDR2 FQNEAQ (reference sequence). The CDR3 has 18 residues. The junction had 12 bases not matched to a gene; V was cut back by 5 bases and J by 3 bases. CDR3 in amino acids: CASSPGTSGSGRVYEQYF. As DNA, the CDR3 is TGTGCCAGCAGCCCCGGGACTAGCGGGAGCGGGCGGGTCTACGAGCAGTACTTC.

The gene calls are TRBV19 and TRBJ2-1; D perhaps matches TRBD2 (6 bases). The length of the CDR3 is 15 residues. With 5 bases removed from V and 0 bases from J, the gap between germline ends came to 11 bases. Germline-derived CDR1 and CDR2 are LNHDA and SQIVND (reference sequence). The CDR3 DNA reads TGTGCCAGTAGTCAAGGGACTGACTCCTACAATGAGCAGTTCTTC. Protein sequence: CASSQGTDSYNEQFF.

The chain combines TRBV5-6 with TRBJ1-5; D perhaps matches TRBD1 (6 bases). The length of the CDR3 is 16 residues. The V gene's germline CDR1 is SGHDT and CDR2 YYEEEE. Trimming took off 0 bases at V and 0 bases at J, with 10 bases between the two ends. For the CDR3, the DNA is TGTGCCAGCAGCTTGGCGGGACACTTTAGCAATCAGCCCCAGCATTTT. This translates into CASSLAGHFSNQPQHF.

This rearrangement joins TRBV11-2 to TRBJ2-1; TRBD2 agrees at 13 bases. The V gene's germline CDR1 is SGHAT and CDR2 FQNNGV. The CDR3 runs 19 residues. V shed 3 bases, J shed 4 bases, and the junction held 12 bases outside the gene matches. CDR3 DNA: TGTGCCAGCAGCTTGGAGAGACTAGCGGGAGGTAGTTCGTACAATGAGCAGTTCTTC. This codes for CASSLERLAGGSSYNEQFF. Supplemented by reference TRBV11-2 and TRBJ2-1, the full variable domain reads EAGVAQSPRYKIIEKRQSVAFWCNPISGHATLYWYQQILGQGPKLLIQFQNNGVVDDSQLPKDRFSAERLKGVDSTLKIQPAKLEDSAVYLCASSLERLAGGSSYNEQFFGPGTRLTVL.

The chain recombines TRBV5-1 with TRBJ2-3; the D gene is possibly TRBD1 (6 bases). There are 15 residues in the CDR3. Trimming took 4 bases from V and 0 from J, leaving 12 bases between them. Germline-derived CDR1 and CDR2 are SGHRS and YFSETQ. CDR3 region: CASSELRGSTDTQYF. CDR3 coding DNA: TGCGCCAGCAGCGAACTCAGGGGTAGCACAGATACGCAGTATTTT.

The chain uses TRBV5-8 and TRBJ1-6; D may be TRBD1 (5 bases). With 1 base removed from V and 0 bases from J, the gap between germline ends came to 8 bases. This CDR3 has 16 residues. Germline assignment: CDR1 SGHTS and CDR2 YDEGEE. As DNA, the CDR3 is TGTGCCAGCAGCTTGACAGGATTCTCCTATAATTCACCCCTCCACTTT. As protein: CASSLTGFSYNSPLHF.

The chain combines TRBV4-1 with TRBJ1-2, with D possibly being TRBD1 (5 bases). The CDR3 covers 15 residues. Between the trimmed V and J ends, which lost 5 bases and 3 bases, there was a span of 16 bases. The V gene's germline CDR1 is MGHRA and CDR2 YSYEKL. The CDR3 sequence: CASSSQGSEYYGYTF. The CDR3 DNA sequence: TGCGCCAGCAGCTCTCAGGGCAGTGAATACTATGGCTACACCTTC.

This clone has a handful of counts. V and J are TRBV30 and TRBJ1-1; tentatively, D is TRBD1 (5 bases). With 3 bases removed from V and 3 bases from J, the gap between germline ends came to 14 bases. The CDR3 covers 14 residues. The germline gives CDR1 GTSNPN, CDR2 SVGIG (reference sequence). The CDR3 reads CAWRPSGAYTEAFF. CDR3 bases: TGTGCCTGGAGGCCCAGCGGGGCGTACACTGAAGCTTTCTTT.

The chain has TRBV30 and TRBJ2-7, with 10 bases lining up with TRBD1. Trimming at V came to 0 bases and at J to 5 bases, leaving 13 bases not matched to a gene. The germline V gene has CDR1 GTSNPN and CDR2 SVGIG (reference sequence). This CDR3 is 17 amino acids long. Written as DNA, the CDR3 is TGTGCCTGGAGTGTCAATCGGATACCGGGACAGGGGAACGAGCAGTACTTC. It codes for CAWSVNRIPGQGNEQYF. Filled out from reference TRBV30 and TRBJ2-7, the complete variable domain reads SQTIHQWPATLVQPVGSPLSLECTVEGTSNPNLYWYRQAAGRGLQLLFYSVGIGQISSEVPQNLSASRPQDRQFILSSKKLLLSDSGFYLCAWSVNRIPGQGNEQYFGPGTRLTVT.

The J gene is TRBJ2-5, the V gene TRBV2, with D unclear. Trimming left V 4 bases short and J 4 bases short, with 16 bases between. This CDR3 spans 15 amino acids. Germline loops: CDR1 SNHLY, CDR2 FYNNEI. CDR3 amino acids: CASSVSLGQSETQYF. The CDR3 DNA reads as TGTGCCAGCAGTGTGAGTCTAGGTCAGTCAGAGACCCAGTACTTC. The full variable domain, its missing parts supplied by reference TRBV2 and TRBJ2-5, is EPEVTQTPSHQVTQMGQEVILRCVPISNHLYFYWYRQILGQKVEFLVSFYNNEISEKSEIFDDQFSVERPDGSNFTLKIRSTKLEDSAMYFCASSVSLGQSETQYFGPGTRLLVL.

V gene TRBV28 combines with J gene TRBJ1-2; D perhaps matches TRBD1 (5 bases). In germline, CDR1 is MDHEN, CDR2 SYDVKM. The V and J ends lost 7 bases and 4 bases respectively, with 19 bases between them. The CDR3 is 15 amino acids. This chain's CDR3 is CASTTQGAGLYGYTF. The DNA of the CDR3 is TGTGCCAGCACCACCCAGGGCGCGGGGCTCTATGGCTACACCTTC.

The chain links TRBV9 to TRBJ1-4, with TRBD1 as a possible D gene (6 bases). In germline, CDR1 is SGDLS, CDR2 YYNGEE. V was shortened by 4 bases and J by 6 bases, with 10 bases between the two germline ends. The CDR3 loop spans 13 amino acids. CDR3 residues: CASSQPGDEKLFF. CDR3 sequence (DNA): TGTGCCAGCAGCCAGCCAGGGGATGAAAAACTGTTTTTT.

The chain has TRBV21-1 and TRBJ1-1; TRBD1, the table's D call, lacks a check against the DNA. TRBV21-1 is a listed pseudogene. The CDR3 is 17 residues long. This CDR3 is CASSNNVQGLPTTEAFF. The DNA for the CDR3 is TGTGCCAGCAGCAATAATGTACAGGGGCTGCCGACCACTGAAGCTTTCTTT.

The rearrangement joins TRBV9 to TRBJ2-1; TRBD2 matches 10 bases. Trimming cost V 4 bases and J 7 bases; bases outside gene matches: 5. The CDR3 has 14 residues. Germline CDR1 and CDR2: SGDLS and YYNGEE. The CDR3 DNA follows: TGTGCCAGCAGCCCCCGGACTAGCGGTAATGAGCAGTTCTTC. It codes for CASSPRTSGNEQFF.

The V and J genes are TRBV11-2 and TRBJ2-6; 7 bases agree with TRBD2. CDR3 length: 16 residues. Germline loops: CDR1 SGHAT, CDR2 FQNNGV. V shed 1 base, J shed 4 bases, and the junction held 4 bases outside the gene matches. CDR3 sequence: CASSLGEGLGANVLTF. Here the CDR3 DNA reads TGTGCCAGCAGCTTAGGGGAGGGTTTAGGGGCCAACGTCCTGACTTTC.

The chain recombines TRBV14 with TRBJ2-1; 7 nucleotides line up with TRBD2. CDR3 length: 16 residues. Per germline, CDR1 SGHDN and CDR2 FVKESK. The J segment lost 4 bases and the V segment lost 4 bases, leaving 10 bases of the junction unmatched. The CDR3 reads CASSPYRGDLYNEQFF. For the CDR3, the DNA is TGTGCCAGCAGCCCGTATCGGGGGGACCTATACAATGAGCAGTTCTTC.

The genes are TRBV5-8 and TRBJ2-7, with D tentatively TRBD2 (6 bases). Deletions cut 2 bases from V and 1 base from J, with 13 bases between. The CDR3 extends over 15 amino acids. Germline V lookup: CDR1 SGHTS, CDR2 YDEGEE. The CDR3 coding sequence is TGTGCCAGCAGCTTAGGGGTCCGGGAGTCCTACGAGCAGTACTTC. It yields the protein CASSLGVRESYEQYF. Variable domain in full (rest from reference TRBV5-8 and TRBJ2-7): EAGVTQSPTHLIKTRGQQATLRCSPISGHTSVYWYQQALGLGLQFLLWYDEGEERNRGNFPPRFSGRQFPNYSSELNVNALELEDSALYLCASSLGVRESYEQYFGPGTRLTVT.